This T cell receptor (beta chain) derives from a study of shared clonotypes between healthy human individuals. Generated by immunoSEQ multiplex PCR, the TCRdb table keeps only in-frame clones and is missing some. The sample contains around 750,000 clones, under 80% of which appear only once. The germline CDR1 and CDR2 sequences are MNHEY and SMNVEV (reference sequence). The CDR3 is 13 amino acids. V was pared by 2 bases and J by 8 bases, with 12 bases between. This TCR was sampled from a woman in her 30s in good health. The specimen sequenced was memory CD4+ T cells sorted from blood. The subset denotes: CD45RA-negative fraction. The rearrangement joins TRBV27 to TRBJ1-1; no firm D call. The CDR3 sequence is CASSLVDRGEAFF. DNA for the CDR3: TGTGCCAGCAGTTTAGTTGATCGAGGAGAAGCTTTCTTT.